This TCR beta chain was identified during a study of blood T cells in healthy people across ages. Each sample gave at least 6.5 million isolated PBMCs. It was with a sample-barcoded 5' primer and a J-beta primer mix that a second PCR of roughly 7 to 12 cycles was run. Each CDR3 protein is one row after TCRdb ran MiXCR on the 5' RACE reads. The data hold roughly 1,700,000 distinct CDR3 sequences, with over 25% observed a single time. Trimming cost V 3 bases and J 6 bases; bases outside gene matches: 4. The CDR3 is 14 amino acids. The sequenced sample was blood. This TCR derives from a woman in her 30s in good health. This rearrangement joins TRBV12-3 or TRBV12-4 to TRBJ2-1; 8 bases align to TRBD2. CDR3 loop: CASSLGTRGNEQFF. CDR3 bases: TGTGCCAGCAGTTTGGGGACTAGGGGCAATGAGCAGTTCTTC.